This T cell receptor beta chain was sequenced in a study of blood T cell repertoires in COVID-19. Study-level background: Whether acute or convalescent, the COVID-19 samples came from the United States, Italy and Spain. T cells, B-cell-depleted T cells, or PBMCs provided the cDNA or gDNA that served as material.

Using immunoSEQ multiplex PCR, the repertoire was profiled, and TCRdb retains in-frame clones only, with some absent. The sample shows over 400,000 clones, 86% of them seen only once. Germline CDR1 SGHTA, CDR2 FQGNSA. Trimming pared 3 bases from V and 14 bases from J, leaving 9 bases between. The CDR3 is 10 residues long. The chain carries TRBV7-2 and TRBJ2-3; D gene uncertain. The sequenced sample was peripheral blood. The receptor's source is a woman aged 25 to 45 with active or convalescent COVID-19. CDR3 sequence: CASSFPGPYF. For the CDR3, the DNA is TGTGCCAGCAGCTTCCCTGGGCCGTATTTT.